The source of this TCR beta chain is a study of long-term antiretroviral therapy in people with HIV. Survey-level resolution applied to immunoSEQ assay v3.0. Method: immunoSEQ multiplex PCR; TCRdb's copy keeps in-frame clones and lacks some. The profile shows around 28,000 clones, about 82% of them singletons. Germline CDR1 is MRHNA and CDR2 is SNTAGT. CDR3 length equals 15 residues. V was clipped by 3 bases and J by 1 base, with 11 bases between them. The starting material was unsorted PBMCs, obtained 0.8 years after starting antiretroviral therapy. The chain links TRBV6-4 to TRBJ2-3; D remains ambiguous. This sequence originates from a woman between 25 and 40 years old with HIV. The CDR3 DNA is TGTGCCAGCAGTGATGGGGTTGGGGGCACAGATACGCAGTATTTT. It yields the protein CASSDGVGGTDTQYF.